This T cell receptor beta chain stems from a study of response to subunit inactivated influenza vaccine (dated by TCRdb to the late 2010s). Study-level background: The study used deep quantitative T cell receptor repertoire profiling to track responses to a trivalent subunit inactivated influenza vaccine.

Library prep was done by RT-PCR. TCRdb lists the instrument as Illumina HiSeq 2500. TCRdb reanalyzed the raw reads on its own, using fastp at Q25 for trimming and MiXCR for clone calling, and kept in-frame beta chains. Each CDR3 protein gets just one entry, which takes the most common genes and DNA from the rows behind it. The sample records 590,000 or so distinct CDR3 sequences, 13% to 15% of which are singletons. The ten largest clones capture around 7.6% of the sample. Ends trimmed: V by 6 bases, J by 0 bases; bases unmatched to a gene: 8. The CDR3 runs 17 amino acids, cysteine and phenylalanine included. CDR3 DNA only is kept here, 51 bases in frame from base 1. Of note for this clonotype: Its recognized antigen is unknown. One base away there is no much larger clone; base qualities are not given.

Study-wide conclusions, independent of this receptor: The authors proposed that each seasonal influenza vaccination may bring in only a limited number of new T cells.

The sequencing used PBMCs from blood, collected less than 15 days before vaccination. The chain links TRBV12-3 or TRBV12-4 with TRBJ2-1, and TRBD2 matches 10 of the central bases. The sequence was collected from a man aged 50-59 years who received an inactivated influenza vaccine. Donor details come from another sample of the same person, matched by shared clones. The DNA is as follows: TGTGCCAGCAGGCCTAGCGGGGGCCGAAGCTCCTACAATGAGCAGTTCTTC. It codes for CASRPSGGRSSYNEQFF.